The T cell receptor beta chain under discussion was sequenced for a study of blood T cell repertoires in COVID-19. Study context: Both acute and convalescent COVID-19 samples were obtained from the United States, Italy and Spain. The analysed material was cDNA or gDNA that came from T cells, B-cell-depleted T cells, or PBMCs.

Repertoires were generated with immunoSEQ multiplex PCR, while TCRdb's copy carries only in-frame clones and drops some. This table holds some 340,000 clones, less than 85% found once. The CDR3 extends over 15 amino acids. V lost 1 base to trimming and J lost 7 bases; unmatched junction nucleotides: 3. Germline-derived CDR1 and CDR2 are SGHDT and YYEEEE. The chain links TRBV5-6 to TRBJ2-1, with 12 bases matching TRBD2. The sequence was collected from a woman between 18 and 29 years old with acute or convalescent COVID-19. The sample consisted of peripheral blood. The CDR3 here is CASSLLLAGGNEQFF. DNA of the CDR3: TGTGCCAGCAGCTTGCTACTAGCGGGGGGAAATGAGCAGTTCTTC. The full variable domain, completed using reference TRBV5-6 and TRBJ2-1, is DAGVTQSPTHLIKTRGQQVTLRCSPKSGHDTVSWYQQALGQGPQFIFQYYEEEERQRGNFPDRFSGHQFPNYSSELNVNALLLGDSALYLCASSLLLAGGNEQFFGPGTRLTVL.